One and the same sample provided the 11 T cell receptor beta chains below, sequenced in a study of T-cell memory formation after mild COVID-19. MiXCR, applied by TCRdb to the 5' RACE reads, yields one record per CDR3 protein. The sample lists 150,000 to 200,000 distinct CDR3 sequences, around 13% occurring once. The sample comprised PBMCs or a T cell subset sorted from them (not recorded which). Receptors originate from an adult woman who had mild COVID-19 (a few samples of this study predate the infection). Cell type and time point are not known.

This clonotype turned up a few times. This chain links TRBV5-1 with TRBJ2-3; 7 bases agree with TRBD2. This CDR3 spans 15 amino acids. Trimming took 5 bases from V and 5 from J; bases not matched to a gene: 11. Germline CDR1 and CDR2: SGHRS and YFSETQ. The CDR3 spells CASRSTEGRVDTQYF. The CDR3 bases are TGCGCCAGCAGATCGACGGAGGGGAGGGTAGATACGCAGTATTTT.

This clonotype has a handful of counts. V is TRBV7-9 and J is TRBJ2-7, with D perhaps given as TRBD1 or TRBD2 (5 bases each). Trimming took off 4 bases at V and 3 bases at J, with 16 bases between the two ends. CDR1 is SEHNR and CDR2 is FQNEAQ in the germline V gene (reference sequence). The CDR3 contains 15 residues. The DNA for the CDR3 is TGTGCCAGCAGCTCCAATTCCGGGACCATCTACGAGCAGTACTTC. It translates to CASSSNSGTIYEQYF.

This clonotype showed up just a few times. This chain connects TRBV5-5 to TRBJ1-1, with D possibly TRBD1 on 6 matching bases. V shed 4 bases and J shed 2 bases, with 12 bases lying between them. Per the germline V gene, CDR1 is SGHKS and CDR2 is YYEKEE (reference sequence). This CDR3 contains 14 residues. In DNA, the CDR3 is TGTGCCAGCAGCCGGGACATGGAAAACACTGAAGCTTTCTTT. Protein product: CASSRDMENTEAFF.

In this sample, this clonotype turned up a few times. This chain joins TRBV11-3 and TRBJ2-7; TRBD2 matches at 7 bases. The CDR3 loop spans 12 amino acids. Germline V gene sequence: CDR1 SGHNT, CDR2 YENEEA. After removal of 8 bases from V and 1 base from J, the junction contained 2 bases not matched to a gene. The CDR3 spells CASGTMSYEQYF. The CDR3 nucleotides are TGTGCCAGCGGGACTATGTCCTACGAGCAGTACTTC.

This clonotype was observed a handful of times. The rearrangement uses TRBV20-1 and TRBJ2-7, with 12 bases lining up with TRBD2. V was pared by 3 bases and J by 4 bases, with 13 bases of the junction left unmatched. The V gene's germline CDR1 is DFQATT and CDR2 SNEGSKA (reference sequence). The CDR3 is 17 residues long. The CDR3 sequence: CSASIPTSGGAIYEQYF. The CDR3 DNA is TGCAGTGCTAGCATCCCGACTAGCGGGGGCGCGATTTACGAGCAGTACTTC.

The genes are TRBV20-1 and TRBJ2-7; D could derive from TRBD1 or TRBD2 (5 bases each). This CDR3 contains 11 residues. Germline V gene lookup returns CDR1 DFQATT and CDR2 SNEGSKA (reference sequence). CDR3 sequence reads: CSPGTPYEQYF. Written as DNA, the CDR3 is TGCAGCCCCGGGACCCCCTACGAGCAGTACTTC.

This rearrangement joins TRBV7-2 to TRBJ1-6, with D hard to call. This CDR3 has 15 amino acids. Per germline, CDR1 SGHTA and CDR2 FQGNSA. Trimming removed 2 bases from V and 2 bases from J, with 7 bases in between. CDR3 coding DNA: TGTGCCAGCAGCTTACTCGGGACCTATAATTCACCCCTCCACTTT. Protein product: CASSLLGTYNSPLHF.

The rearrangement joins TRBV20-1 to TRBJ2-5; D gene ambiguous. There are 11 residues in the CDR3. Trimming took off 3 bases at V and 0 bases at J, with 2 bases between the two ends. CDR1 and CDR2 (germline): DFQATT, SNEGSKA (reference sequence). This CDR3 reads CSASNQETQYF. DNA of the CDR3: TGCAGTGCTAGTAACCAAGAGACCCAGTACTTC.

The chain recombines TRBV5-1 with TRBJ2-7; a possible D gene is TRBD2 (6 bases). Germline assignment: CDR1 SGHRS and CDR2 YFSETQ. Trimming left V 2 bases short and J 3 bases short, with 18 bases between. There are 16 residues in the CDR3. CDR3 sequence (DNA): TGCGCCAGCAGCTTTGAAAACTCCGGGACTCTCTACGAGCAGTACTTC. Translating it yields CASSFENSGTLYEQYF.

This clonotype was observed a few times. The chain uses TRBV29-1 and TRBJ1-1, with D hard to call. Per the germline V gene, CDR1 is SQVTM and CDR2 is ANQGSEA. V gave up 4 bases and J gave up 1 base, with 7 bases separating them. This CDR3 is 12 amino acids long. Here the CDR3 DNA reads TGCAGCGTTGGGTTTCCGAACACTGAAGCTTTCTTT. This gives the protein CSVGFPNTEAFF.

This clonotype was seen only a few times. The chain uses TRBV5-5 and TRBJ2-1; a weak D match, TRBD1 (5 bases). CDR3 size: 13 residues. Trimming left V 2 bases short and J 10 bases short, with 13 bases between. The V gene's germline CDR1 is SGHKS and CDR2 YYEKEE (reference sequence). The CDR3 coding sequence is TGTGCCAGCAGCTTCTGGCTCAGGGTAGAGCAGTTCTTC. Its protein is CASSFWLRVEQFF.